The next 30 T cell receptor beta chains were all read from a single sample in a study of identical twins. TCRdb called the 5' RACE reads again in MiXCR, with one record for every CDR3 protein. In the table there are approximately 500,000 distinct CDR3 sequences, 20% to 25% of which are singletons. These data were also filed under a second study, of T cells expressing NK-cell markers.

Sequenced: CD4+ T cells sorted from blood. These receptors came from a woman under 30 in good health.

The rearrangement joins TRBV7-2 to TRBJ2-7; D remains unclear. V lost 3 bases and J lost 6, with 9 bases in between. This CDR3 region has 12 residues. Germline CDR1 reads SGHTA; CDR2 reads FQGNSA. CDR3 sequence reads: CASSFDFSEQYF. CDR3 in DNA: TGTGCCAGCAGCTTTGATTTCAGCGAGCAGTACTTC. The complete variable domain, with remaining parts taken from reference TRBV7-2 and TRBJ2-7, reads GAGVSQSPSNKVTEKGKDVELRCDPISGHTALYWYRQSLGQGLEFLIYFQGNSAPDKSGLPSDRFSAERTGGSVSTLTIQRTQQEDSAVYLCASSFDFSEQYFGPGTRLTVT.

The chain recombines TRBV20-1 with TRBJ2-5; D unclear. The length of the CDR3 is 12 residues. The ends were cut back, 5 bases at V and 4 bases at J, with 11 bases in the middle. Germline V gene lookup returns CDR1 DFQATT and CDR2 SNEGSKA (reference sequence). CDR3 region: CSAVSDLETQYF. The CDR3 coding sequence is TGCAGTGCTGTCTCGGACCTAGAGACCCAGTACTTC.

The rearrangement joins TRBV3-1 to TRBJ2-5, with TRBD2 matching over 7 bases. CDR3 length: 13 amino acids. Germline values: CDR1 LGHDT, CDR2 YNNKEL (reference sequence). With V trimmed by 4 bases and J by 5 bases, 4 bases remained unmatched. The CDR3 reads CASSPTSPETQYF. CDR3 bases: TGTGCCAGCAGCCCGACTAGCCCCGAGACCCAGTACTTC.

This clonotype has just a few counts. V gene TRBV5-1 combines with J gene TRBJ2-4, with TRBD2 as a possible D gene (5 bases). This CDR3 has 13 amino acids. Germline values: CDR1 SGHRS, CDR2 YFSETQ. Trimming stripped 4 bases from V and 5 bases from J, with 10 bases between. CDR3 DNA sequence: TGCGCCAGCAGCATGGAAGCGGAAAACATTCAGTACTTC. Amino acids: CASSMEAENIQYF.

This clonotype was counted between two and nine times. The rearrangement links TRBV7-2 to TRBJ1-2; D is unresolved. Germline V gene lookup returns CDR1 SGHTA and CDR2 FQGNSA. V lost 4 bases to trimming and J lost 3 bases, with 3 bases between them. The CDR3 extends over 11 amino acids. The CDR3: CASSSYYGYTF. Written as DNA, the CDR3 is TGTGCCAGCAGCTCCTACTATGGCTACACCTTC. Variable domain in full (rest from reference TRBV7-2 and TRBJ1-2): GAGVSQSPSNKVTEKGKDVELRCDPISGHTALYWYRQSLGQGLEFLIYFQGNSAPDKSGLPSDRFSAERTGGSVSTLTIQRTQQEDSAVYLCASSSYYGYTFGSGTRLTVV.

CDR3 DNA: TGCAGCGTTGTATCCGGGACAGGGGGCTACGAGCAGTACTTC. It specifies CSVVSGTGGYEQYF. The chain combines TRBV29-1 with TRBJ2-7, with TRBD1 matching over 11 bases. This CDR3 has 14 amino acids. Unmatched junction bases numbered 5, after V lost 4 bases and J lost 3 bases. Germline V gene data show CDR1 as SQVTM and CDR2 as ANQGSEA.

The chain carries TRBV7-2 and TRBJ2-1, with 9 bases lining up with TRBD2. V was pared by 0 bases and J by 3 bases, with 3 bases of the junction left unmatched. Germline-derived CDR1 and CDR2 are SGHTA and FQGNSA. This CDR3 has 16 residues. The CDR3 bases are TGTGCCAGCAGCTTAGCGCTAGCGGGGTACTACAATGAGCAGTTCTTC. It codes for CASSLALAGYYNEQFF.

This clonotype was found a few times. The chain joins TRBV6-6 to TRBJ2-7; tentatively, D is TRBD2 (5 bases). V shed 5 bases and J shed 6 bases, with 11 bases lying between them. Germline CDR1 is MNHNY and CDR2 is SVGAGI (reference sequence). CDR3 length: 12 residues. The CDR3 DNA sequence: TGTGCCAGCAGTACCGGGATTCGCGAGCAGTACTTC. This translates into CASSTGIREQYF.

V usage is TRBV29-1 and J usage is TRBJ1-2; 10 bases align to TRBD1. The CDR3 covers 13 residues. V dropped 7 bases and J dropped 5; count of bases not matched to a gene: 7. Germline V CDR1 and CDR2: SQVTM, ANQGSEA. CDR3: CSAQGQGVYGYTF. CDR3 DNA sequence: TGCAGCGCCCAAGGACAGGGGGTATATGGCTACACCTTC.

The chain recombines TRBV12-3 or TRBV12-4 with TRBJ2-7; 10 positions match TRBD1. The junction had 10 bases not matched to a gene; V was cut back by 5 bases and J by 6 bases. This CDR3 spans 15 amino acids. The CDR3 coding sequence is TGTGCCAGCAGTCCGAGAGGGACAGGGGTAACCGAGCAGTACTTC. It encodes CASSPRGTGVTEQYF.

This clonotype was found many times. The chain is built from TRBV12-3 or TRBV12-4 and TRBJ2-1; D gene unclear. V was trimmed by 3 bases and J by 5 bases, leaving 8 bases between them. CDR3 size: 13 residues. This CDR3 is CASSLQVNNEQFF. CDR3 nucleotides: TGTGCCAGCAGTTTGCAGGTTAACAATGAGCAGTTCTTC.

This clonotype was detected a few times. The genes are TRBV12-3 or TRBV12-4 and TRBJ2-3; no reliable D call. V was pared by 2 bases and J by 1 base, with 13 bases between. This CDR3 has 16 residues. The CDR3 nucleotides are TGTGCCAGCAGTTTAAGGGTGCAACGGGGCACAGATACGCAGTATTTT. This sequence encodes CASSLRVQRGTDTQYF.

This clonotype was counted a few times. This chain uses TRBV20-1 with TRBJ2-7; D remains unclear. The V and J ends lost 2 bases and 6 bases respectively, with 11 bases between them. Germline lookup yields CDR1 DFQATT and CDR2 SNEGSKA (reference sequence). The CDR3 covers 12 residues. The CDR3 bases are TGCAGTGCTAGACCGTCCGCCGGCGAGCAGTACTTC. It encodes CSARPSAGEQYF.

This clonotype was found a few times. The rearrangement uses TRBV7-9 and TRBJ1-2, with D possibly matching TRBD1 (6 bases). The length of the CDR3 is 12 residues. V gave up 1 base and J gave up 9 bases, with 9 bases separating them. CDR1 SEHNR and CDR2 FQNEAQ come from the germline V gene (reference sequence). The CDR3 sequence is CASSLDTGSYTF. CDR3 DNA: TGTGCCAGCAGCTTAGATACAGGGAGCTACACCTTC.

This clonotype was observed a few times. The CDR3 loop reads CSATGQAYEQYF. The DNA for the CDR3 is TGCAGTGCTACGGGACAGGCCTACGAGCAGTACTTC. V and J are TRBV20-1 and TRBJ2-7; 8 bases align to TRBD1. This CDR3 has 12 amino acids. From germline, CDR1 is DFQATT and CDR2 SNEGSKA (reference sequence). Trimming took 4 bases from V and 2 from J; bases not matched to a gene: 1.

The chain joins TRBV27 to TRBJ2-3; D unclear. The CDR3 length is 14 residues. Looked up from germline, CDR1 is MNHEY and CDR2 is SMNVEV (reference sequence). V lost 6 bases to trimming and J lost 4 bases, with 14 bases between them. The CDR3 nucleotides read TGTGCCAGCAGAGACTCTTTTGGTGCAGATACGCAGTATTTT. It encodes CASRDSFGADTQYF.

The chain couples TRBV9 to TRBJ2-2; possible D gene TRBD1, 5 bases. Germline V gene lookup returns CDR1 SGDLS and CDR2 YYNGEE. This CDR3 contains 15 residues. V was shortened by 0 bases and J by 7 bases, with 13 bases between the two germline ends. CDR3 DNA: TGTGCCAGCAGCGTAGGCTCAGGGTTCATCGGGGAGCTGTTTTTT. Translation gives CASSVGSGFIGELFF.

CDR3 in amino acids: CAISAVNTEAFF. CDR3 coding DNA: TGTGCCATCAGTGCGGTGAACACTGAAGCTTTCTTT. V usage is TRBV10-3 and J usage is TRBJ1-1; D uncertain. The CDR3 extends over 12 amino acids. CDR1 and CDR2 (germline): ENHRY, SYGVKD. V was clipped by 4 bases and J by 0 bases, with 3 bases between them.

The V and J genes are TRBV6-5 and TRBJ1-2; a weak D match, TRBD1 (6 bases). The length of the CDR3 is 15 residues. Trimming removed 1 base from V and 0 bases from J, with 9 bases in between. Germline V CDR1 and CDR2: MNHEY, SVGAGI. The chain's CDR3 is CASSYLDRPNYGYTF. The CDR3 coding sequence is TGTGCCAGCAGTTACTTGGACAGACCTAACTATGGCTACACCTTC.

This sequence joins TRBV7-9 and TRBJ2-7; perhaps TRBD2 as D (6 bases). With 1 base removed from V and 4 bases from J, the gap between germline ends came to 17 bases. Germline CDR1 and CDR2: SEHNR and FQNEAQ (reference sequence). The CDR3 sequence is 16 residues long. The chain's CDR3 is CASSLGSAGSFYEQYF. The CDR3 DNA reads as TGTGCCAGCAGCTTAGGGAGCGCGGGGTCTTTTTACGAGCAGTACTTC. The complete variable domain, with remaining parts taken from reference TRBV7-9 and TRBJ2-7, reads DTGVSQNPRHKITKRGQNVTFRCDPISEHNRLYWYRQTLGQGPEFLTYFQNEAQLEKSRLLSDRFSAERPKGSFSTLEIQRTEQGDSAMYLCASSLGSAGSFYEQYFGPGTRLTVT.

This clonotype was counted only a few times. The V call is TRBV6-2 or TRBV6-3, the J call TRBJ2-7, with D perhaps matching TRBD2 (6 bases). CDR3 length: 16 amino acids. V dropped 4 bases and J dropped 0 bases, with 16 bases sitting between them. Germline assignment: CDR1 MNHEY and CDR2 SVGEGT. Here the CDR3 reads CASSWPEGRVSYEQYF. In DNA form, the CDR3 reads TGTGCCAGCAGTTGGCCGGAGGGGCGGGTCTCCTACGAGCAGTACTTC.

The chain joins TRBV12-3 or TRBV12-4 to TRBJ1-5, with a weak D call TRBD1 (5 bases). CDR3 length: 16 residues. Trimming cost V 1 base and J 0 bases, with 10 bases left between them. The CDR3 is CASSLGGLHSNQPQHF. The CDR3 region has the DNA TGTGCCAGCAGTTTAGGGGGCCTCCATAGCAATCAGCCCCAGCATTTT.

This clonotype was picked up a small number of times. The CDR3 reads CASSPDRATTEAFF. The CDR3, as DNA: TGCGCCAGCAGCCCCGACAGGGCCACGACTGAAGCTTTCTTT. The genes are TRBV5-1 and TRBJ1-1; 7 bases match TRBD1. Trimming took 4 bases from V and 5 from J; bases not matched to a gene: 8. Germline V gene lookup returns CDR1 SGHRS and CDR2 YFSETQ. The CDR3 loop spans 14 amino acids.

This clonotype has more than one count but fewer than ten. The chain carries TRBV11-2 and TRBJ2-7; D is possibly TRBD1 or TRBD2 (5 bases each). The V end was cut by 1 base, the J end by 6 bases, with 16 bases between. Germline loops: CDR1 SGHAT, CDR2 FQNNGV. The CDR3 runs to 15 residues. CDR3 DNA sequence: TGTGCCAGCAGCTTAGGGGGGTACGGGTCGGTCGAGCAGTACTTC. Translation: CASSLGGYGSVEQYF.

The gene calls are TRBV25-1 and TRBJ2-2; perhaps TRBD2 as D (5 bases). The CDR3 has 14 amino acids. The germline V gene has CDR1 MGHDK and CDR2 SYGVNS. Trimming removed 6 bases from V and 5 bases from J, with 13 bases in between. CDR3 bases: TGTGCCAGCAGCCCCGCGGGTTTGACCGGGGAGCTGTTTTTT. Its translation is CASSPAGLTGELFF.

This clonotype is a singleton in its sample. The rearrangement uses TRBV11-3 and TRBJ2-2; D is undetermined. This CDR3 is 15 amino acids long. The V gene lost 3 bases and the J gene lost 2 bases, with 10 bases spanning the gap. Germline loops: CDR1 SGHNT, CDR2 YENEEA. The CDR3 reads CASSFRSLNTGELFF. For the CDR3, the DNA is TGTGCCAGCAGCTTTCGGTCCTTAAACACCGGGGAGCTGTTTTTT.

The genes are TRBV6-6 and TRBJ2-5, with D unclear. The V end lost 0 bases, the J end lost 9 bases, and 5 bases lay between the germline ends. This CDR3 spans 11 amino acids. The germline CDR1 and CDR2 sequences are MNHNY and SVGAGI (reference sequence). The CDR3 sequence is CASSYSGPQYF. CDR3 nucleotides: TGTGCCAGCAGTTACTCTGGCCCCCAGTACTTC.

This sequence joins TRBV14 and TRBJ2-7; D remains ambiguous. Germline-derived CDR1 and CDR2 are SGHDN and FVKESK. V gave up 1 base and J gave up 6 bases, with 19 bases separating them. This CDR3 region has 16 residues. The CDR3 loop is CASSQGGNSWSGEQYF. In DNA, the CDR3 is TGTGCCAGCAGCCAAGGGGGTAACAGTTGGTCGGGCGAGCAGTACTTC.

The CDR3 DNA follows: TGTGCCACCAGCGGAACGGTTAGCAATCAGCCCCAGCATTTT. This sequence encodes CATSGTVSNQPQHF. This chain uses TRBV15 with TRBJ1-5; D not certain. The ends were cut back, 5 bases at V and 0 bases at J, with 8 bases in the middle. In germline, CDR1 is LNHNV, CDR2 YYDKDF (reference sequence). This CDR3 spans 14 amino acids.

This sequence joins TRBV30 and TRBJ2-2; D is possibly TRBD1 or TRBD2 (5 bases each). The CDR3 has 12 residues. The germline V and J ends were trimmed by 5 bases and 4 bases, with 8 bases remaining between them. The germline V gene encodes CDR1 GTSNPN and CDR2 SVGIG (reference sequence). Written as DNA, the CDR3 is TGTGCCTGGGTCGGGGCCACCGGGGAGCTGTTTTTT. Its protein is CAWVGATGELFF.